These T cell receptor beta chains were read from a single sample in a study of T cells in Graves' hyperthyroidism and ophthalmopathy. TCRdb re-analysed the multiplex PCR reads in MiXCR, keeping a single row per CDR3 protein. The sample comprises more than 650,000 distinct CDR3 sequences, approximately 15% of which are singletons, and about 9.4% rests with the top ten. The sequencing sample was made of blood. These receptors all come from a woman aged 18-29 years with Graves' hyperthyroidism. Both conserved end residues are part of each CDR3. The D gene is left open where the match is weak. Some rows have no size entry. The others give once, few or many, or a class for an expanded clone.

cdr3_aa,cdr3_nt,j_call,clone_size,v_call,d_call
CASSHGTGFADTQYF,TGCGCCAGCAGCCATGGGACAGGTTTCGCAGATACGCAGTATTTT,TRBJ2-3,NA,TRBV4-1,TRBD1
CASRRPPGTGVYTNEKLFF,TGTGCCAGCAGACGACCTCCCGGGACAGGGGTTTATACTAATGAAAAACTGTTTTTT,TRBJ1-4,many,TRBV28,TRBD1
CATSEPRQGGYTF,TGTGCCACCAGTGAGCCAAGACAGGGTGGTTACACCTTC,TRBJ1-2,few,TRBV24-1,TRBD1
CASATTGRIAKNIQYF,TGTGCCAGCGCCACAACCGGGCGAATAGCCAAAAACATTCAGTACTTC,TRBJ2-4,many,TRBV6-2/TRBV6-3,NA
CSVQVVTYNEQFF,TGCAGCGTTCAAGTGGTGACTTACAATGAGCAGTTCTTC,TRBJ2-1,few,TRBV29-1,NA
CASSVVRRQGRNEQYF,TGTGCCAGCAGCGTAGTCCGGCGACAGGGTCGGAACGAGCAGTACTTC,TRBJ2-7,few,TRBV9,TRBD1
CSAREGQPQHF,TGCAGTGCTAGAGAAGGGCAGCCCCAGCATTTT,TRBJ1-5,NA,TRBV20-1,NA
CASSQGQLNTGELFF,TGTGCCAGCAGCCAGGGACAGCTAAACACCGGGGAGCTGTTTTTT,TRBJ2-2,many,TRBV3-1,TRBD1
CASSNTRDTGELFF,TGTGCCAGCAGTAACACTAGAGACACCGGGGAGCTGTTTTTT,TRBJ2-2,NA,TRBV6-2/TRBV6-3,NA
CSAARTGLGPVNTEAFF,TGCAGTGCAGCTAGGACAGGGTTAGGACCGGTGAACACTGAAGCTTTCTTT,TRBJ1-1,NA,TRBV20-1,TRBD1
CASNLQGGHTEAFF,TGTGCCAGCAACCTACAGGGCGGGCACACTGAAGCTTTCTTT,TRBJ1-1,NA,TRBV6-1,NA
CASSPTSGVNTGELFF,TGTGCCAGCAGCCCCACTAGCGGGGTTAACACCGGGGAGCTGTTTTTT,TRBJ2-2,many,TRBV11-2,TRBD2
CASSFGTIQEQFF,TGTGCCAGCAGTTTCGGGACAATTCAGGAGCAGTTCTTC,TRBJ2-1,many,TRBV12-3/TRBV12-4,NA
CASSPSGTRAYNEQFF,TGTGCCAGCAGCCCATCCGGGACTAGAGCCTACAATGAGCAGTTCTTC,TRBJ2-1,NA,TRBV5-4,TRBD2
CASSRNRGRQGEQYF,TGTGCCAGCAGCAGGAACAGGGGGCGCCAAGGCGAGCAGTACTTC,TRBJ2-7,many,TRBV5-6,TRBD1
CASRNLDLPTEAFF,TGTGCCAGCAGAAATCTGGACCTTCCCACTGAAGCTTTCTTT,TRBJ1-1,many,TRBV6-2/TRBV6-3,NA
CAWSVLNRGRDEQYF,TGTGCCTGGAGTGTATTAAATAGGGGGCGGGACGAGCAGTACTTC,TRBJ2-7,many,TRBV30,TRBD1
CASGGQGRATNEKLFF,TGTGCCAGCGGAGGACAGGGAAGAGCGACTAATGAAAAACTGTTTTTT,TRBJ1-4,NA,TRBV7-8,TRBD1
CASSIGTRLGPQHF,TGTGCCAGTAGTATTGGGACAAGACTTGGGCCCCAGCATTTT,TRBJ1-5,few,TRBV19,NA
CAISDSRTASNTEAFF,TGTGCCATCAGTGATTCCCGGACAGCTTCTAACACTGAAGCTTTCTTT,TRBJ1-1,many,TRBV10-3,NA
CASTKMGGLPPTDTQYF,TGTGCCAGCACCAAAATGGGTGGACTCCCCCCGACAGATACGCAGTATTTT,TRBJ2-3,few,TRBV27,NA
CASSLTGEGTEAFF,TGTGCCAGCAGTTTAACAGGGGAAGGCACTGAAGCTTTCTTT,TRBJ1-1,many,TRBV6-2/TRBV6-3,TRBD1
CASSTPGQVNSPLHF,TGTGCCAGCAGCACCCCGGGACAGGTTAATTCACCCCTCCACTTT,TRBJ1-6,NA,TRBV13,TRBD1
CASSGLAGGYEQYF,TGTGCCAGCAGCGGACTAGCGGGAGGGTACGAGCAGTACTTC,TRBJ2-7,many,TRBV12-3/TRBV12-4,TRBD2
CASSPSGTTNEKLFF,TGTGCCAGCAGCCCGTCGGGGACAACTAATGAAAAACTGTTTTTT,TRBJ1-4,many,TRBV7-2,NA
CAWSPLTGTGYNEQFF,TGTGCCTGGAGCCCTCTAACCGGGACAGGCTACAATGAGCAGTTCTTC,TRBJ2-1,few,TRBV30,TRBD1
CASSLAAGVGELFF,TGTGCCAGCAGTCTAGCGGCAGGGGTCGGGGAGCTGTTTTTT,TRBJ2-2,few,TRBV11-2,NA
CASSQGGSVEGSPLHF,TGCGCCAGCAGCCAAGGGGGATCAGTGGAGGGATCACCCCTCCACTTT,TRBJ1-6,few,TRBV4-3,NA
CASSPGTGRQEKLFF,TGTGCCAGCTCACCAGGCACAGGGCGGCAGGAAAAACTGTTTTTT,TRBJ1-4,many,TRBV18,NA
CASSPGGGHRQYEQFF,TGTGCCAGCAGCCCTGGGGGGGGACATCGTCAATATGAGCAGTTCTTC,TRBJ2-1,many,TRBV27,NA
CASSIFSWRNTEAFF,TGTGCCAGTAGTATATTCTCTTGGCGGAACACTGAAGCTTTCTTT,TRBJ1-1,few,TRBV19,NA
CASSPRPQGQGWETQYF,TGTGCCAGCAGCCCTAGACCCCAGGGACAGGGGTGGGAGACCCAGTACTTC,TRBJ2-5,many,TRBV11-2,TRBD1
CASSRTGPLVTDTQYF,TGTGCCAGCTCACGGACAGGGCCCCTCGTCACAGATACGCAGTATTTT,TRBJ2-3,NA,TRBV18,TRBD1
CASSAREGTQYF,TGTGCCAGCAGCGCCAGGGAGGGGACCCAGTACTTC,TRBJ2-5,NA,TRBV9,TRBD2
CASSPRDRGQDGYTF,TGCGCCAGCAGCCCCCGGGACAGGGGGCAGGATGGCTACACCTTC,TRBJ1-2,NA,TRBV11-2,TRBD1
CASSLDGRAYNEQFF,TGTGCCAGCAGCTTAGACGGGCGGGCCTACAATGAGCAGTTCTTC,TRBJ2-1,many,TRBV7-3,NA
CSVGGIFRSEAFF,TGCAGCGTTGGGGGGATTTTCCGTTCTGAAGCTTTCTTT,TRBJ1-1,many,TRBV29-1,NA
CSDRFSSYNEQFF,TGCAGCGATCGATTTAGCTCCTACAATGAGCAGTTCTTC,TRBJ2-1,many,TRBV29-1,NA
CASSAPWPNEQFF,TGTGCCAGCAGCGCCCCCTGGCCCAATGAGCAGTTCTTC,TRBJ2-1,many,TRBV7-9,NA
CASSYDKGSQHF,TGTGCCAGCAGTTACGATAAGGGGTCCCAGCATTTT,TRBJ1-5,few,TRBV6-5,NA
CSVLLAGVPYEQYF,TGCAGCGTACTCCTAGCGGGAGTTCCCTACGAGCAGTACTTC,TRBJ2-7,few,TRBV29-1,TRBD2
CATSLTQREVTDTQYF,TGTGCCACCAGCTTGACTCAACGGGAGGTAACAGATACGCAGTATTTT,TRBJ2-3,many,TRBV15,TRBD2
CASSLAVRDTQYF,TGTGCCAGCAGCTTAGCGGTCCGGGATACGCAGTATTTT,TRBJ2-3,many,TRBV7-9,NA
CASRRQVDYEQYF,TGTGCCAGCAGACGGCAGGTGGACTACGAGCAGTACTTC,TRBJ2-7,many,TRBV7-9,NA
CASSVAQGGNTIYF,TGTGCCAGCAGCGTCGCCCAGGGGGGAAACACCATATATTTT,TRBJ1-3,NA,TRBV9,NA
CSEVRPGGTEAFF,TGCAGCGAAGTGCGCCCGGGGGGCACTGAAGCTTTCTTT,TRBJ1-1,NA,TRBV29-1,NA